One sample yielded the 19 T cell receptor beta chains listed below, sequenced in a study of cytomegalovirus exposure and HLA in healthy donors. PCR primers comprised 60 Vbeta and 13 Jbeta primers. The table came from immunoSEQ multiplex PCR; TCRdb's copy has only in-frame clones and leaves some out. The top ten clones hold under 2% of a sample with some 180,000 clones, around 78% of them seen once. Sequencing was performed on PBMCs. Every receptor here comes from a man aged 25-40 years in good health and CMV-seronegative.

This rearrangement joins TRBV28 to TRBJ2-7; 11 bases match TRBD2. Germline trimming cut 4 bases from V and 2 bases from J; bases unmatched to any gene: 19. The CDR3 runs to 20 residues. CDR1 and CDR2 (germline): MDHEN, SYDVKM. The CDR3 DNA reads TGTGCCAGCAGTTCCCTTCCCCGAGGGAGACTAGCGGGATCCCCCTACGAGCAGTACTTC. Protein product: CASSSLPRGRLAGSPYEQYF.

V gene TRBV5-4 combines with J gene TRBJ1-2, with TRBD1 matching 7 bases. The CDR3 has 15 residues. Looked up from germline, CDR1 is SGHNT and CDR2 is YYREEE (reference sequence). V was pared by 4 bases and J by 2 bases, with 8 bases of the junction left unmatched. The CDR3 spells CASSAPGTANYGYTF. CDR3 DNA sequence: TGTGCCAGCAGCGCGCCCGGGACAGCGAACTATGGCTACACCTTC.

J is TRBJ2-3 and V is TRBV10-3; 7 nucleotides match TRBD2. CDR1 and CDR2 (germline): ENHRY, SYGVKD. V lost 4 bases and J lost 0; bases outside the gene matches: 4. The CDR3 has 15 amino acids. CDR3 in amino acids: CAISVSGTSTDTQYF. In nucleotides, the CDR3 is TGTGCCATCAGTGTCAGCGGGACCAGCACAGATACGCAGTATTTT.

The genes are TRBV9 and TRBJ2-5, with TRBD1 identical over 9 bases. CDR3 size: 15 residues. Germline values: CDR1 SGDLS, CDR2 YYNGEE. V gave up 1 base and J gave up 4 bases; unmatched junction bases: 5. As DNA, the CDR3 is TGTGCCAGCAGCGTACAGACAGGGGGGAGAGAGACCCAGTACTTC. This translates into CASSVQTGGRETQYF.

The J gene is TRBJ2-2, the V gene TRBV5-6, with 10 bases fitting TRBD1. CDR3 size: 15 residues. Germline V gene sequence: CDR1 SGHDT, CDR2 YYEEEE. V shed 4 bases, J shed 8 bases, and the junction held 8 bases outside the gene matches. The CDR3 here is CASSRDRGHSGELFF. CDR3 nucleotide sequence: TGTGCCAGCAGCCGTGACAGGGGGCACTCGGGGGAGCTGTTTTTT. The variable domain in full, completed from reference TRBV5-6 and TRBJ2-2, reads DAGVTQSPTHLIKTRGQQVTLRCSPKSGHDTVSWYQQALGQGPQFIFQYYEEEERQRGNFPDRFSGHQFPNYSSELNVNALLLGDSALYLCASSRDRGHSGELFFGEGSRLTVL.

This clone was picked up one time. The chain has TRBV6-1 and TRBJ2-7; D unresolved. CDR3 length: 13 amino acids. The ends were cut back, 4 bases at V and 0 bases at J, with 7 bases in the middle. Germline-derived CDR1 and CDR2 are MNHNS and SASEGT. This CDR3 is CASSGPPSYEQYF. CDR3 nucleotide sequence: TGTGCCAGCAGTGGGCCACCCTCCTACGAGCAGTACTTC.

DNA for the CDR3: TGTGCCAGCAGCCCCGTTTGGAACACCGGGGAGCTGTTTTTT. It codes for CASSPVWNTGELFF. This rearrangement joins TRBV5-4 to TRBJ2-2; D ambiguous. CDR3 size: 14 residues. V shed 4 bases and J shed 1 base, with 8 bases lying between them. CDR1 and CDR2 from the germline V gene are SGHNT and YYREEE (reference sequence). The full variable domain, in which reference TRBV5-4 and TRBJ2-2 provide the parts outside the CDR3, is ETGVTQSPTHLIKTRGQQVTLRCSSQSGHNTVSWYQQALGQGPQFIFQYYREEENGRGNFPPRFSGLQFPNYSSELNVNALELDDSALYLCASSPVWNTGELFFGEGSRLTVL.

The chain employs TRBV10-1 and TRBJ1-2, with D unclear. Trimming shortened V by 3 bases and J by 7 bases, and 9 bases separated the two germline ends. This CDR3 comprises 12 residues. Per germline, CDR1 WNHNN and CDR2 SYGVQD (reference sequence). The CDR3 spells CASSDGGVGYTF. In nucleotides, the CDR3 is TGCGCCAGCAGTGACGGCGGGGTTGGCTACACCTTC.

This rearrangement joins TRBV11-3 to TRBJ2-6; no reliable D call. Germline V gene sequence: CDR1 SGHNT, CDR2 YENEEA. V was clipped by 2 bases and J by 0 bases, with 8 bases between them. This CDR3 contains 16 residues. The CDR3 coding sequence is TGTGCCAGCAGCTTATCAGGCCTCTCTGGGGCCAACGTCCTGACTTTC. It translates to CASSLSGLSGANVLTF.

In its sample, this clone was seen a few times. This chain joins TRBV18 and TRBJ1-6; D call uncertain. Trimming pared 7 bases from V and 8 bases from J, leaving 18 bases between. Per germline, CDR1 KGHSH and CDR2 LQKENI. The CDR3 runs 15 residues. This CDR3 reads CASYPGHLADSPLHF. In DNA form, the CDR3 reads TGTGCCAGCTATCCGGGCCACCTAGCCGATTCACCCCTCCACTTT.

This clone has a single count. This rearrangement joins TRBV19 to TRBJ2-3; TRBD2 might be the D (6 bases). The V end was cut by 8 bases, the J end by 0 bases, with 9 bases between. The CDR3 runs to 13 residues. The germline gives CDR1 LNHDA, CDR2 SQIVND (reference sequence). CDR3: CASAGTSTDTQYF. The CDR3 DNA reads as TGTGCCAGTGCCGGGACTAGCACAGATACGCAGTATTTT.

This sequence joins TRBV7-6 and TRBJ1-1; D is possibly TRBD1 (5 bases). The V end was cut by 0 bases, the J end by 1 base, with 12 bases between. Germline loops: CDR1 SGHVS, CDR2 FNYEAQ. The CDR3 loop spans 16 amino acids. Here the CDR3 reads CASSLASGVQNTEAFF. In DNA form, the CDR3 reads TGTGCCAGCAGCTTAGCGTCGGGGGTACAGAACACTGAAGCTTTCTTT.

This clone was counted between two and nine times. The gene calls are TRBV2 and TRBJ2-3; 7 nucleotides line up with TRBD2. Germline V gene data show CDR1 as SNHLY and CDR2 as FYNNEI. The ends lost 8 bases at V and 0 bases at J; junction bases unmatched: 5. The CDR3 totals 14 residues. The CDR3 reads CASSQRGSTDTQYF. CDR3 DNA: TGTGCCAGCTCTCAGCGGGGAAGCACAGATACGCAGTATTTT.

CDR3 protein: CASSPMPGTGNYGYTF. As DNA, the CDR3 is TGTGCCAGCTCACCAATGCCCGGGACAGGGAACTATGGCTACACCTTC. The V call is TRBV18, the J call TRBJ1-2; 9 bases are shared with TRBD1. Germline CDR1 and CDR2: KGHSH and LQKENI. V shed 2 bases and J 2 bases; nucleotides not matched to a gene: 6. The CDR3 has 16 residues.

The CDR3 coding sequence is TGTGCCAGCAGTGATCCTAGCGAGGCCTACTATGGCTACACCTTC. This encodes CASSDPSEAYYGYTF. The chain joins TRBV6-1 to TRBJ1-2; no clear D. Germline V CDR1 and CDR2: MNHNS, SASEGT. V dropped 3 bases and J dropped 3 bases, with 14 bases sitting between them. This CDR3 has 15 residues.

This clone was counted a few times. The same CDR3 arises from other DNA sequences in this sample as well. The rearrangement joins TRBV5-1 to TRBJ1-4; D is perhaps TRBD1 (5 bases). V dropped 1 base and J dropped 4 bases, with 8 bases sitting between them. The CDR3 has 14 residues. Germline V gives CDR1 SGHRS, CDR2 YFSETQ. In nucleotides, the CDR3 is TGCGCCAGCAGCTTGACAGGTCTTAATGAAAAACTGTTTTTT. The encoded protein is CASSLTGLNEKLFF.

The genes are TRBV15 and TRBJ2-7, with TRBD1 identical over 9 bases. This CDR3 has 14 residues. The trim removed 1 base at V and 2 bases at J, leaving 0 bases unmatched. Germline assignment: CDR1 LNHNV and CDR2 YYDKDF (reference sequence). CDR3 loop: CATSRGDRAYEQYF. The CDR3 DNA is TGTGCCACCAGCAGAGGGGACAGGGCCTACGAGCAGTACTTC.

The chain links TRBV5-6 to TRBJ1-2; D remains unclear. Germline V gene data show CDR1 as SGHDT and CDR2 as YYEEEE. Trimming removed 1 base from V and 4 bases from J, with 5 bases in between. The CDR3 runs to 12 residues. For the CDR3, the DNA is TGTGCCAGCAGCTTGTCCTCCTATGGCTACACCTTC. Amino acids: CASSLSSYGYTF.

This chain joins TRBV6-1 and TRBJ1-5, with D possibly TRBD1 on 5 matching bases. There are 15 residues in the CDR3. V was cut by 2 bases and J by 4 bases, with 12 bases left in between. From germline, CDR1 is MNHNS and CDR2 SASEGT. The CDR3 coding sequence is TGTGCCAGCAGTGAAAAGGGGTGGGCAAATCAGCCCCAGCATTTT. Its protein is CASSEKGWANQPQHF.